Listed below are T cell receptor beta chains from one sample, sequenced in a study of T cells in Graves' hyperthyroidism and ophthalmopathy. One entry per CDR3 protein results from TCRdb running MiXCR on the multiplex PCR reads. The table records hundreds of thousands of distinct CDR3 sequences, around 15% of them present only once. Input material: blood. The receptors were sampled from a woman between 40 and 55 years old with Graves' ophthalmopathy. The CDR3 runs from the conserved cysteine through the conserved F or W. The listing skips clone size in some rows; elsewhere it reads once, few, many or a size class.

CASSLGTSSLYEQYF | TRBJ2-7 | TRBV28 | -
CASSVIPGSGNTIYF | TRBJ1-3 | TRBV28 | many
CASSQDNGASPPGTQYF | TRBJ2-5 | TRBV4-2 | many
CASRHPGQWAYEQYF | TRBJ2-7 | TRBV6-1 | -
CSAEGADTEAFF | TRBJ1-1 | TRBV29-1 | -
CASSNKNSPDGELFF | TRBJ2-2 | TRBV6-1 | many
CASKTTGVNTEAFF | TRBJ1-1 | TRBV12-3/TRBV12-4 | few
CAWSSEANYGYTF | TRBJ1-2 | TRBV30 | many
CASSPILGTAKNIQYF | TRBJ2-4 | TRBV18 | many
CATSRDRAVDQPQHF | TRBJ1-5 | TRBV15 | many
CASSRPGTGYYEQYF | TRBJ2-7 | TRBV5-1 | -
CASSLVGGLAGGYEQYF | TRBJ2-7 | TRBV11-1 | -
CASSLMDRPFYGYTF | TRBJ1-2 | TRBV12-3/TRBV12-4 | few
CAIRVSTGGEAFF | TRBJ1-1 | TRBV10-3 | few
CASSLMGPNTGELFF | TRBJ2-2 | TRBV11-2 | many
CASRPRGYEQYF | TRBJ2-7 | TRBV30 | -
CASSRTSSEQYF | TRBJ2-7 | TRBV3-1 | many
CASRPDRGLSYEQYF | TRBJ2-7 | TRBV19 | many
CASSPTGVQNYEQYF | TRBJ2-7 | TRBV6-2/TRBV6-3 | many
CAWRRSGDYGYTF | TRBJ1-2 | TRBV30 | many
CASSLTGEGGYTF | TRBJ1-2 | TRBV7-9 | many
CSAVGGFEQYF | TRBJ2-7 | TRBV29-1 | many
CASSLSQVGYGYTF | TRBJ1-2 | TRBV27 | few
CASSDRGGFDQPQHF | TRBJ1-5 | TRBV12-3/TRBV12-4 | many
CASTFTGRWGTEAFF | TRBJ1-1 | TRBV12-3/TRBV12-4 | -
CASRFEGGNQPQHF | TRBJ1-5 | TRBV6-2/TRBV6-3 | many
CASSLGDRRNTEAFF | TRBJ1-1 | TRBV28 | many
CASSGTSGSRPSYEQYF | TRBJ2-7 | TRBV2 | -
CASSWGDTEAFF | TRBJ1-1 | TRBV12-3/TRBV12-4 | many
CASSPREGGTEAFF | TRBJ1-1 | TRBV4-1 | many
CASSFRDPSYNEQFF | TRBJ2-1 | TRBV7-8 | -
CASRVGGGDGYTF | TRBJ1-2 | TRBV6-1 | many
CASSYSRLIQETQYF | TRBJ2-5 | TRBV6-5 | few
CASSVASGGTGELFF | TRBJ2-2 | TRBV9 | many
CASSLANNQPQHF | TRBJ1-5 | TRBV27 | many
CSAKGEPYGYTF | TRBJ1-2 | TRBV20-1 | many
CASSYPTGTGNTEAFF | TRBJ1-1 | TRBV6-5 | few
CASSFGLAGALETQYF | TRBJ2-5 | TRBV7-3 | -
CASGQGRIVNEQFF | TRBJ2-1 | TRBV13 | many
CAWNRQHYGYTF | TRBJ1-2 | TRBV30 | many
CASSHNGHPRFAKNIQYF | TRBJ2-4 | TRBV12-3/TRBV12-4 | many
CASSLVGGRGSPYEQYF | TRBJ2-7 | TRBV11-1 | many
CASRWTSGTHNEQFF | TRBJ2-1 | TRBV11-2 | -
CASSFNLGQGGYTF | TRBJ1-2 | TRBV11-2 | many
CASSHPQGRDYGYTF | TRBJ1-2 | TRBV4-2 | many
CSARDPTESLNTEAFF | TRBJ1-1 | TRBV20-1 | many
CASSQGASDYGYTF | TRBJ1-2 | TRBV28 | many
CASSMVSVAGEQYF | TRBJ2-7 | TRBV19 | many
CASSVRANYGYTF | TRBJ1-2 | TRBV12-3/TRBV12-4 | many
CASRSTWQGGYYGYTF | TRBJ1-2 | TRBV6-1 | -